This TCR beta chain comes out of a study of T cell responses to AZD1222 COVID-19 vaccine. Study details: Both about-4-week and about-12-week second-dose recipients were combined.

TCRdb keeps only in-frame clones here, not all; method: immunoSEQ multiplex PCR. This table has approximately 100,000 clones, roughly 89% appearing once. The CDR3 is 14 amino acids. CDR1 is MNHEY and CDR2 is SVGEGT in the germline V gene. A note on this clone: Its cognate antigen is unknown. One junction end does not reproduce the germline sequence, and a read error may be involved.

Study-level findings and limits: Donors, mostly white British, included more females; clonal diversity was possibly underestimated. Increased Spike-specific TCR breadth and depth were observed after two AZD1222 doses. Repertoires were collected only later (after the peak T cell response had occurred).

This sequence was found in an adult in good health. The sequencing here drew on peripheral blood, taken on day 0 of AZD1222 vaccination. The chain has TRBV6-2 or TRBV6-3 and TRBJ1-2; possibly TRBD1 for D (5 bases). The CDR3 nucleotides read TGTGCCAGCAGTTACTCGAACGGGGGATGGCTTCTCATCTTC. The encoded protein is CASSYSNGGWLLIF.